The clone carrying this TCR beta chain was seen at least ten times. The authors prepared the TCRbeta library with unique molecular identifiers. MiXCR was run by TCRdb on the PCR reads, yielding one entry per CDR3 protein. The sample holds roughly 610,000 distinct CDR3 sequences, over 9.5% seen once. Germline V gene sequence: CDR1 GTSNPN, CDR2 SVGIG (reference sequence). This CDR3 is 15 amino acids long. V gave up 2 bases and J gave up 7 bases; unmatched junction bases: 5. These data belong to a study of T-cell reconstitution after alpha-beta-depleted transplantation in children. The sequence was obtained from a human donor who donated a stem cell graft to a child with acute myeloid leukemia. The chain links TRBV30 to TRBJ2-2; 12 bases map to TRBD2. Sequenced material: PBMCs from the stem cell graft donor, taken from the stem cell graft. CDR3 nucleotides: TGTGCCTGGAGTAAGACTAGCGGGAGCCACGGGGAGCTGTTTTTT. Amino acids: CAWSKTSGSHGELFF. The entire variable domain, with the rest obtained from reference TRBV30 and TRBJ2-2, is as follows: SQTIHQWPATLVQPVGSPLSLECTVEGTSNPNLYWYRQAAGRGLQLLFYSVGIGQISSEVPQNLSASRPQDRQFILSSKKLLLSDSGFYLCAWSKTSGSHGELFFGEGSRLTVL.